This TCR beta chain originates from a study of T cell responses to AZD1222 COVID-19 vaccine. Study-wide points: Spike regions recognized by vaccine-associated CD4 TCRs spanned the protein, led by 160-218 and 743-854. Once two AZD1222 doses were given, Spike-specific TCR breadth and depth went up. Reportedly, close to half of spike-specific TCRs are directed against unmutated variant regions.

In the case of this clone: Its antigen is currently unknown.

Sequenced by immunoSEQ multiplex PCR; TCRdb stores in-frame clones only, minus some. The table records around 200,000 clones, roughly 93% of them present only once. The CDR3 has 14 residues. J was trimmed by 0 bases and V by 4 bases; bases with no gene match: 3. Germline assignment: CDR1 MNHEY and CDR2 SVGAGI. The material was peripheral blood, obtained on day 0 of AZD1222 vaccination. The clonotype comes from an adult in good health. The J gene is TRBJ2-7, the V gene TRBV6-5; 7 nucleotides line up with TRBD1. This chain's CDR3 is CASSLTGSSYEQYF. Here the CDR3 DNA reads TGTGCCAGCAGTTTGACAGGGAGCTCCTACGAGCAGTACTTC.